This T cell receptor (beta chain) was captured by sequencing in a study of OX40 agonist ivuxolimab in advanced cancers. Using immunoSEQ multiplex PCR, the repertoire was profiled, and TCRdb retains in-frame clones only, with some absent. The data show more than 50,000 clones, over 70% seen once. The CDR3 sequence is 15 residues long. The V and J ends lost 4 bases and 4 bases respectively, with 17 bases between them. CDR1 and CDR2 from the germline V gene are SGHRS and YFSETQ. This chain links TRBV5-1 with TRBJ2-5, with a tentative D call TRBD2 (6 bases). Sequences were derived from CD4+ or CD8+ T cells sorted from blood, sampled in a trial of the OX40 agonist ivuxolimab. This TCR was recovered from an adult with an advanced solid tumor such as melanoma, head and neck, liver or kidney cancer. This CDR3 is CASSTQRVPRETQYF. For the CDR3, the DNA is TGCGCCAGCAGCACACAGCGGGTTCCCAGAGAGACCCAGTACTTC.